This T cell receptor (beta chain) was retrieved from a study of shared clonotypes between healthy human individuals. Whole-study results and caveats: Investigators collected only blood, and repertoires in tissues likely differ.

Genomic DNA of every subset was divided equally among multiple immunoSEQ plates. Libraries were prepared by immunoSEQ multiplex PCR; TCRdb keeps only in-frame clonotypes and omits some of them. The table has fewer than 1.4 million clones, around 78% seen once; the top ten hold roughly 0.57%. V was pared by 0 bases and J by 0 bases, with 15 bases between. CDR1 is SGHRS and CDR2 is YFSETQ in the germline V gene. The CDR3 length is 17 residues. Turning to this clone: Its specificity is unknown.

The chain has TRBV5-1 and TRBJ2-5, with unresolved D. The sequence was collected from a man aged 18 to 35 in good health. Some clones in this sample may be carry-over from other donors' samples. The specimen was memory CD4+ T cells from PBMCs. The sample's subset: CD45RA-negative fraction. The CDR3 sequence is CASSLASAGPYQETQYF. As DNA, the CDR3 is TGCGCCAGCAGCTTGGCCTCGGCAGGACCCTACCAAGAGACCCAGTACTTC.